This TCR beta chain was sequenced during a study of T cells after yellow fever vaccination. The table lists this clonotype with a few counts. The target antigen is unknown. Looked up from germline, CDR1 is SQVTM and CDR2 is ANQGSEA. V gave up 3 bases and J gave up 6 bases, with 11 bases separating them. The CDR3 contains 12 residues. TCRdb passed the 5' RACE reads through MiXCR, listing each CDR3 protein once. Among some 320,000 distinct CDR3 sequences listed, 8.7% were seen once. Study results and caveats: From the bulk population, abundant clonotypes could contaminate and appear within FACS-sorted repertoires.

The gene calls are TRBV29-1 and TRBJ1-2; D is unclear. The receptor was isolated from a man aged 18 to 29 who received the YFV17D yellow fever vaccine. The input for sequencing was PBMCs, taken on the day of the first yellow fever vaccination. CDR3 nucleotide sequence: TGCAGCGTTGAGGCCCCCTCTAATGGCTACACCTTC. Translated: CSVEAPSNGYTF.